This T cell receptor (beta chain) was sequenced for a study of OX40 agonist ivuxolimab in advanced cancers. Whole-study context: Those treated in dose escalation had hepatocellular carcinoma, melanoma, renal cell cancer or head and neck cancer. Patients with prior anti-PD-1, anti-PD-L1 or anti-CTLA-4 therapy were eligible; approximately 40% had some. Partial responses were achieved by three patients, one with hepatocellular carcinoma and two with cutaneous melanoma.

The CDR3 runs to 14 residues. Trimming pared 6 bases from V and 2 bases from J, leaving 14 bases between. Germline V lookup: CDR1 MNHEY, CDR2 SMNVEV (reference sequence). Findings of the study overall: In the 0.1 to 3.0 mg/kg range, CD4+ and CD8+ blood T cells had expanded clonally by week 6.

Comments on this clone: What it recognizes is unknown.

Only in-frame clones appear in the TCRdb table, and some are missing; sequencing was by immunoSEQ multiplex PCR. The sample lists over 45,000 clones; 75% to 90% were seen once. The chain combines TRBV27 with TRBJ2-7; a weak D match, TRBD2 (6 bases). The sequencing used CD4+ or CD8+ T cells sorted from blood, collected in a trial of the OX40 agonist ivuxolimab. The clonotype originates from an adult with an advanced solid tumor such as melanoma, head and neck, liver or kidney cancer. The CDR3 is CASREGPTPYEQYF. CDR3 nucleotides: TGTGCCAGCAGGGAGGGGCCGACCCCCTACGAGCAGTACTTC.